This TCR beta chain was identified in a study of blood T cell repertoires in COVID-19 (TCRdb year 2020). Turning to the overall study: Collaborator samples came from the United States, Italy and Spain and covered acute and convalescent phases of COVID-19. The prospective study material was composed of cDNA or gDNA derived from T cells, B-cell-depleted T cells, or PBMCs. The dataset comprised deeply sampled blood TCRbeta repertoires from subjects exposed to, actively infected with, or recovered from COVID-19. The repertoires were released in a freely available public database meant as a resource for research on the immune response to SARS-CoV-2. The samples were drawn from the first 160 participants of the ongoing ImmuneRACE study and from 1,200 or so subjects provided by 6 global collaborators. The sample metadata nearly always contained a de-identified subject ID, COVID-19 status, age in years and sex. Where HLA class I and class II types were available, the types were taken from metadata supplied by the sample provider, not from assay-based typing.

Overall study results and their limits: The amount of clinical and demographic metadata varied by source and participant and was provided uncurated.

The immunoSEQ Assay, a bias-controlled multiplex PCR, was used to amplify TCRbeta CDR3 regions from genomic DNA. In the paper's pipeline: The number of nucleated cells in each sample was estimated from the amplification of reference gene primers within the assay. To quantify the absolute abundance of each unique TCRbeta CDR3 rearrangement, sequence reads were collapsed and filtered. For each sample, productive Simpson clonality was calculated by taking the square root of Simpson's diversity index across productive rearrangements. Entries here come from immuneACCESS through TCRdb and include only in-frame sequences with V and J called. Some clones fail to appear in such tables; in the studies checked, an unresolved V gene covers under half of the shortfall, and the cause of the remainder is unknown. V and J calls and clone size are as listed in that table; D and trimming were resolved from the DNA. This sample is represented by about 140,000 clones; around 80% of them were singletons. The ten biggest clones cover 3.5% of the sample.

Samples from volunteer blood donors who had recovered from COVID-19 were contributed by a second Seattle source. Collaborating institutions collected whole blood in K2EDTA tubes following their own protocols. For TCRbeta analysis, collaborators shipped samples as frozen whole blood, isolated PBMCs, or DNA extracted from either of those sample types. Trimmed from V: 5 bases; trimmed from J: 6 bases; junction bases lacking a gene match: 8. Including cysteine and phenylalanine, the CDR3 has 13 amino acids. Just the 39-base CDR3 DNA is kept, in frame starting at base 1. CDR1 and CDR2 are read off the germline V gene (reference sequence) as GTSNPN and SVGIG. Note on this clone: No cognate antigen has been identified for it. Per-nucleotide qualities are absent, and no much larger clonotype sits a single base away.

Rearrangement joined TRBV30 to TRBJ1-2; 8 central bases correspond to TRBD1. The sequenced sample was peripheral blood. The TCR was taken from a man between 70 and 80 years old who had recovered from COVID-19. The CDR3 has the sequence CAWWAGGSDGYTF. The DNA sequence reads TGTGCCTGGTGGGCAGGGGGCTCTGATGGCTACACCTTC.